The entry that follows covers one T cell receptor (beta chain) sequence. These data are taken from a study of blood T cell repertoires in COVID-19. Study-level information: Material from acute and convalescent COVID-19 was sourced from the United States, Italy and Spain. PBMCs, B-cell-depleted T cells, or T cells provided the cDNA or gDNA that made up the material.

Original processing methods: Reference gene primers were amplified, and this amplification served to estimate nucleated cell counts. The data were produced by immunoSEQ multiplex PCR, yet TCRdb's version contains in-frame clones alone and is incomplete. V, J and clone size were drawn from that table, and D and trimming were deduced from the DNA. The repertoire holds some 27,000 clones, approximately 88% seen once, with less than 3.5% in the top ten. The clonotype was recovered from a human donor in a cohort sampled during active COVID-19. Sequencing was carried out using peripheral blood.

In DNA form, the CDR3 reads TGTGCCAGCAGCCATGGACAGGGGAGTAACACTGAAGCTTTCTTT. Protein sequence: CASSHGQGSNTEAFF. The genes are TRBV11-3 and TRBJ1-1; TRBD1 matches 9 bases. CDR1 is SGHNT, CDR2 YENEEA, per germline. V shed 5 bases and J 2 bases; nucleotides not matched to a gene: 6. This CDR3 has 15 residues.